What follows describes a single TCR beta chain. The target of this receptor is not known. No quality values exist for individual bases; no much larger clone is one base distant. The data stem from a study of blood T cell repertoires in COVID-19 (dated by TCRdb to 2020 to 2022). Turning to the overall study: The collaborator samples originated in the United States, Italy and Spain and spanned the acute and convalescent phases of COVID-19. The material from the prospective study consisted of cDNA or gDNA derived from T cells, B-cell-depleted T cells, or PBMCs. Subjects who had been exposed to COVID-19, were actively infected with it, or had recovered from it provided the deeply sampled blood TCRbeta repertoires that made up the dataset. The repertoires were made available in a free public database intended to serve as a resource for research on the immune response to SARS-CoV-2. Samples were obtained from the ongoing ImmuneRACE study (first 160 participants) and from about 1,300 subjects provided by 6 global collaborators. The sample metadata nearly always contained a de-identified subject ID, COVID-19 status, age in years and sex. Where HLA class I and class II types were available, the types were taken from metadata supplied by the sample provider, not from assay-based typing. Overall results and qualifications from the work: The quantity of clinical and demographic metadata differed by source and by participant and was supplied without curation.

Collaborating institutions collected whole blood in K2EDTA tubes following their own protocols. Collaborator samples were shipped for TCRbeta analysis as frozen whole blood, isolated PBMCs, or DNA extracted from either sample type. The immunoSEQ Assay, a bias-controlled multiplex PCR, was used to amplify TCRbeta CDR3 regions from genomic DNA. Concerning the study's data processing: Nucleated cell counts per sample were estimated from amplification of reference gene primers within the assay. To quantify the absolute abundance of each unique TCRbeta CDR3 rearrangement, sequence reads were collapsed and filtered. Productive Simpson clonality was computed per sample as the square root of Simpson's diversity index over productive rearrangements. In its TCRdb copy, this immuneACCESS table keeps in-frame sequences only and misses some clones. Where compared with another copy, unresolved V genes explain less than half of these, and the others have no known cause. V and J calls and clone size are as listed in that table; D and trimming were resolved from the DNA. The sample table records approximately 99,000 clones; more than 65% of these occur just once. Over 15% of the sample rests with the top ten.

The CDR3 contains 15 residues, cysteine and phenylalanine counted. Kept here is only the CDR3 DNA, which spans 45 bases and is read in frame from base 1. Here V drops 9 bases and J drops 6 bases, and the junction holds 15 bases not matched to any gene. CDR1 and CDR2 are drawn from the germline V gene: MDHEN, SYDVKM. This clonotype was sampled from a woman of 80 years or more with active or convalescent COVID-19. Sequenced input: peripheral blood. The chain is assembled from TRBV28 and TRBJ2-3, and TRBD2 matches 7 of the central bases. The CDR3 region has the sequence CASAGGAGVRDTQYF. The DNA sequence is TGTGCCAGTGCCGGAGGTGCGGGAGTCAGGGATACGCAGTATTTT.